This T cell receptor (beta chain) was retrieved from a study of blood T cell repertoires in COVID-19. Study at large: T cells, B-cell-depleted T cells, or PBMCs provided the cDNA or gDNA that served as material.

Germline V gives CDR1 LGHNT, CDR2 FRNRAP. This CDR3 is 15 amino acids long. Trimming pared 5 bases from V and 7 bases from J, leaving 17 bases between. Authors' analysis steps: For nucleated cells, counts were estimated from reference gene primer amplification. This table comes from immunoSEQ multiplex PCR, and its TCRdb copy is limited to in-frame clones, with some not included. For V, J and clone size, that table is used; D and trimming come from the DNA. The table records roughly 700,000 clones, about 90% of them present only once. This clone was detected only once. Sequenced material: peripheral blood. The chain is built from TRBV12-5 and TRBJ1-4; D perhaps matches TRBD1 (6 bases). The TCR originated in a woman between 18 and 30 years old with acute or convalescent COVID-19. CDR3 DNA sequence: TGTGCTAGTGGTACCTATAGGGGGATTAGTGAAAAACTGTTTTTT. This sequence encodes CASGTYRGISEKLFF.